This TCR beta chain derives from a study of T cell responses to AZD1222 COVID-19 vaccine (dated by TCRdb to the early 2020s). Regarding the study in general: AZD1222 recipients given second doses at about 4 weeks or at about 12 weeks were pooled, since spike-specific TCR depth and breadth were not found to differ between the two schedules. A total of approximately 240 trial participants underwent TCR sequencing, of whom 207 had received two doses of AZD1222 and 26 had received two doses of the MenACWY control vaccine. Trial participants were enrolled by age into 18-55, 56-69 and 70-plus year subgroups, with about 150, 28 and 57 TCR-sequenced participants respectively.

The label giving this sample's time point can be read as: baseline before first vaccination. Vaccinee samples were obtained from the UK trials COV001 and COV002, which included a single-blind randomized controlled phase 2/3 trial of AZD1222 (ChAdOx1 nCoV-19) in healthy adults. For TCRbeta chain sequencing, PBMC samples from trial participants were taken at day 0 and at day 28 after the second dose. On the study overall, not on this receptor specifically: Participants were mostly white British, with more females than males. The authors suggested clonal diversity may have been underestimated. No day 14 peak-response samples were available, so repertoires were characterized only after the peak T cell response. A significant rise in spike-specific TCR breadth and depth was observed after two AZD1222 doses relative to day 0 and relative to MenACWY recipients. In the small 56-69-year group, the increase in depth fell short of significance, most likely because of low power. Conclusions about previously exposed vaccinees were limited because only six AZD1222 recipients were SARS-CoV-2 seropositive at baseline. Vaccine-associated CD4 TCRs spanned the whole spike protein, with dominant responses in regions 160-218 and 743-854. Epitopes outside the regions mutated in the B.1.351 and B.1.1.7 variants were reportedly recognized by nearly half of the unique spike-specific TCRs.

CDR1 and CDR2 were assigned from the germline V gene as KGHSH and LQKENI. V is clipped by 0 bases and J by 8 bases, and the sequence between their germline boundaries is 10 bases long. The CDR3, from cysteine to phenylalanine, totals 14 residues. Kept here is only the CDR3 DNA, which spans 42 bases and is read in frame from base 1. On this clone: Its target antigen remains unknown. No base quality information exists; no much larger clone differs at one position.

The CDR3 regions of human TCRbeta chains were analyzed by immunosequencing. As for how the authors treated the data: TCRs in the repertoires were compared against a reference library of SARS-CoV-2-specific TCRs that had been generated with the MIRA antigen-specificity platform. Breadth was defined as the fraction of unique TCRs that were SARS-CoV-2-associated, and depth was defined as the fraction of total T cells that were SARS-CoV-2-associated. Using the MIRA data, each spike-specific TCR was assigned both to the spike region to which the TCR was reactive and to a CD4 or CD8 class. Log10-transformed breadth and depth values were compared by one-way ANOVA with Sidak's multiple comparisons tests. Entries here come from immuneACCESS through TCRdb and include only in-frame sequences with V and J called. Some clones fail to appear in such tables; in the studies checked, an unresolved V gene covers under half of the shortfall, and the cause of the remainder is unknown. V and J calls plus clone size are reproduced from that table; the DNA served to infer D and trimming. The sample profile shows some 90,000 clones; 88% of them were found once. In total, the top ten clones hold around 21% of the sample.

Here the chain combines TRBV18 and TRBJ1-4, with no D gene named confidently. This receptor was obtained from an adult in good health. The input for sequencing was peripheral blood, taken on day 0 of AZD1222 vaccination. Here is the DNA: TGTGCCAGCTCACCACCTGGGGAATGGGAAAAACTGTTTTTT. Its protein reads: CASSPPGEWEKLFF. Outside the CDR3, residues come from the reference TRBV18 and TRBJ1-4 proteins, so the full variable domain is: NAGVMQNPRHLVRRRGQEARLRCSPMKGHSHVYWYRQLPEEGLKFMVYLQKENIIDESGMPKERFSAEFPKEGPSILRIQQVVRGDSAAYFCASSPPGEWEKLFFGSGTQLSVL.